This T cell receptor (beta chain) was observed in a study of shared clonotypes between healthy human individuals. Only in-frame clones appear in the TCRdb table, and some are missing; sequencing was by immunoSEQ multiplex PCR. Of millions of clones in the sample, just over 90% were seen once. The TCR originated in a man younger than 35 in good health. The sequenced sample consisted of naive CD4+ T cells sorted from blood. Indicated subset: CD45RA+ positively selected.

The CDR3 nucleotides read TGCGCCAGCAGCCTTGGGACGGGCTTCCACTACGAGCAGTACTTC. This encodes CASSLGTGFHYEQYF. The V call is TRBV5-1, the J call TRBJ2-7, with D perhaps assigned TRBD1 or TRBD2 (5 bases each). This CDR3 contains 15 residues. The V and J ends lost 4 bases and 3 bases respectively, with 17 bases between them. Germline assignment: CDR1 SGHRS and CDR2 YFSETQ.